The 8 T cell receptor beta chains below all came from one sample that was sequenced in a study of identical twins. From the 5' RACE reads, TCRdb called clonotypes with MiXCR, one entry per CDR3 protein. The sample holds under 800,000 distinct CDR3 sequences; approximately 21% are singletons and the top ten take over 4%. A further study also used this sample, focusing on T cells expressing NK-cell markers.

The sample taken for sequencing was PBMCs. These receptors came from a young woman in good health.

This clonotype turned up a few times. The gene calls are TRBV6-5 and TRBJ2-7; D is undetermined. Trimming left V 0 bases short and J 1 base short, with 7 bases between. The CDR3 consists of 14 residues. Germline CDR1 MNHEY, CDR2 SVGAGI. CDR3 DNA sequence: TGTGCCAGCAGTTACTCTGGAGCATCCTACGAGCAGTACTTC. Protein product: CASSYSGASYEQYF.

CDR3 protein: CASSWTSGRREQFF. The CDR3 DNA reads TGTGCCAGCAGCTGGACTAGCGGGAGACGTGAGCAGTTCTTC. This chain joins TRBV12-3 or TRBV12-4 and TRBJ2-1; 13 bases align to TRBD2. This CDR3 comprises 14 residues. V lost 6 bases and J lost 9; bases outside the gene matches: 5.

The CDR3 sequence: CASSWGTGPYEQYF. The CDR3 region has the DNA TGCGCCAGCAGCTGGGGGACAGGCCCCTACGAGCAGTACTTC. This chain uses TRBV5-1 with TRBJ2-7, with TRBD1 matching 8 bases. The CDR3 runs to 14 residues. Germline CDR1 is SGHRS and CDR2 is YFSETQ. V shed 3 bases and J 2 bases; nucleotides not matched to a gene: 4.

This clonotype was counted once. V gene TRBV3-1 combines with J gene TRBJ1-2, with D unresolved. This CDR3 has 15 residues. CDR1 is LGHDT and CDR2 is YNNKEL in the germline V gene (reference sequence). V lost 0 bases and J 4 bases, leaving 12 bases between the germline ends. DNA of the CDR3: TGTGCCAGCAGCCAAGAGTATTCCGGCATCTATGGCTACACCTTC. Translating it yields CASSQEYSGIYGYTF.

The CDR3 sequence: CASTPRGLAGLPHEQYF. As DNA, the CDR3 is TGTGCCAGCACCCCGAGGGGACTAGCGGGGCTGCCCCACGAGCAGTACTTC. The chain couples TRBV3-1 to TRBJ2-7, with TRBD2 matching over 13 bases. CDR1 LGHDT and CDR2 YNNKEL come from the germline V gene (reference sequence). With 7 bases clipped from V and 5 bases from J, the junction kept 14 bases outside the gene matches. The CDR3 consists of 17 residues.

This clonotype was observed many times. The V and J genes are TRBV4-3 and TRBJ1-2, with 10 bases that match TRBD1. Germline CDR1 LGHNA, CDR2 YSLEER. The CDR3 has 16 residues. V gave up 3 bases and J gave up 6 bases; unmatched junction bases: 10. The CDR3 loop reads CASSQVGTGEINGYTF. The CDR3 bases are TGCGCCAGCAGCCAGGTTGGGACAGGGGAAATAAATGGCTACACCTTC.

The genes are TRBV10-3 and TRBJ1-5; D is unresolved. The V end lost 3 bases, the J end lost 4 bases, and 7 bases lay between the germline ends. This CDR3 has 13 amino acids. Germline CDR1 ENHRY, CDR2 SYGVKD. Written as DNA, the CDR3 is TGTGCCATCAGTGAATATGTGAATCAGCCCCAGCATTTT. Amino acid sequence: CAISEYVNQPQHF.

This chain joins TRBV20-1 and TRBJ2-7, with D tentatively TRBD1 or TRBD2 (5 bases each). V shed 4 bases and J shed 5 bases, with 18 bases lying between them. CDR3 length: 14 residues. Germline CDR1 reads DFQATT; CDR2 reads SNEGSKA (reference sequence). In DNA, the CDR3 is TGCAGTGCTAAGCATACAGGACGAGGGGACGAGCAGTACTTC. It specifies CSAKHTGRGDEQYF.